This T cell receptor beta chain was identified in a study of TIL therapy for anti-PD-1-resistant metastatic lung cancer. In the study overall: A handful of tumors were EGFR-mutant and two were ALK-rearranged. Median tumor mutation burden was approximately 1.5 mutations per megabase.

This was the immunoSEQ v3 assay. Repertoires were generated with immunoSEQ multiplex PCR, while TCRdb's copy carries only in-frame clones and drops some. The sample includes about 47,000 clones, approximately 86% of them seen just once. Germline-derived CDR1 and CDR2 are LGHNA and YSLEER. The CDR3 is 17 residues long. V shed 1 base and J 6 bases; nucleotides not matched to a gene: 9. Stated time point: pre-treatment sample, taken before nivolumab and TIL therapy. This clone was seen only a few times. Specimen: blood, collected at baseline. The sequence was collected from a person aged 25-80 years with non-small cell lung cancer. J is TRBJ2-2 and V is TRBV4-3; the match to TRBD1 covers 9 bases. CDR3 loop: CASSQASDRGWAGELFF. The CDR3 nucleotides read TGCGCCAGCAGCCAAGCCTCGGACAGGGGATGGGCCGGGGAGCTGTTTTTT.